These 20 T cell receptor beta chains came from one sample sequenced in a study of cytomegalovirus exposure and HLA in healthy donors. The PCR was carried out with 60 Vbeta primers and 13 Jbeta primers. Data came from immunoSEQ multiplex PCR; TCRdb stores just in-frame clones and leaves some out. The sample includes some 70,000 clones, around 80% seen only once; the top ten take 1.9%. The sequenced sample consisted of PBMCs. These TCRs come from a man between 18 and 29 years old in good health and CMV-seronegative.

This chain joins TRBV5-4 and TRBJ2-7, with D possibly TRBD1 on 5 matching bases. Trimming took 7 bases from V and 3 from J, leaving 14 bases between them. The germline gives CDR1 SGHNT, CDR2 YYREEE (reference sequence). This CDR3 region has 13 residues. The CDR3 DNA reads TGTGCCAGCCGCGACAGAAGACTCTACGAGCAGTACTTC. Translated, it gives CASRDRRLYEQYF.

This sequence joins TRBV4-1 and TRBJ2-2, with D tentatively TRBD2 (6 bases). The germline gives CDR1 MGHRA, CDR2 YSYEKL. This CDR3 has 15 residues. The V gene lost 6 bases and the J gene lost 6 bases, with 17 bases spanning the gap. The CDR3 protein is CASSPLRGVAGELFF. DNA of the CDR3: TGCGCCAGCAGTCCCCTACGCGGGGTTGCCGGGGAGCTGTTTTTT.

This clone was recorded only once. The rearrangement links TRBV6-6 to TRBJ1-4, with D possibly TRBD1 on 5 matching bases. Looked up from germline, CDR1 is MNHNY and CDR2 is SVGAGI (reference sequence). V was pared by 3 bases and J by 1 base, with 12 bases between. The CDR3 totals 16 residues. Here the CDR3 reads CASSYMGRLTNEKLFF. As DNA, the CDR3 is TGTGCCAGCAGTTATATGGGGCGACTAACTAATGAAAAACTGTTTTTT.

The chain has TRBV7-9 and TRBJ2-1; TRBD2 matches at 10 bases. The CDR3 totals 19 residues. Germline-derived CDR1 and CDR2 are SEHNR and FQNEAQ (reference sequence). The ends lost 5 bases at V and 3 bases at J; junction bases unmatched: 16. This CDR3 is CASSTRFLLAGGVYNEQFF. As DNA, the CDR3 is TGTGCCAGCAGCACTCGTTTCCTTTTAGCGGGAGGTGTCTACAATGAGCAGTTCTTC.

The chain has TRBV27 and TRBJ2-3; D is unclear. V lost 2 bases and J lost 5, with 11 bases in between. The CDR3 runs 14 residues. CDR1 is MNHEY, CDR2 SMNVEV, per germline (reference sequence). The CDR3 region is CASSLPGPLDTQYF. The CDR3 DNA sequence: TGTGCCAGCAGTTTACCCGGTCCCCTAGATACGCAGTATTTT.

This clone was detected only a few times. The rearrangement uses TRBV19 and TRBJ2-1; possible D gene TRBD2, 6 bases. V lost 0 bases and J 4 bases, leaving 13 bases between the germline ends. Germline-derived CDR1 and CDR2 are LNHDA and SQIVND (reference sequence). The CDR3 covers 16 residues. CDR3 region: CASSIDLRRGYNEQFF. The CDR3 nucleotides read TGTGCCAGTAGTATAGATCTCCGGAGGGGATACAATGAGCAGTTCTTC. The entire variable domain, with the rest obtained from reference TRBV19 and TRBJ2-1, is as follows: DGGITQSPKYLFRKEGQNVTLSCEQNLNHDAMYWYRQDPGQGLRLIYYSQIVNDFQKGDIAEGYSVSREKKESFPLTVTSAQKNPTAFYLCASSIDLRRGYNEQFFGPGTRLTVL.

The V gene is TRBV5-6, the J gene TRBJ1-5, with unresolved D. Germline CDR1 is SGHDT and CDR2 is YYEEEE. Trimming shortened V by 0 bases and J by 2 bases, and 3 bases separated the two germline ends. This CDR3 contains 13 residues. The CDR3 nucleotides read TGTGCCAGCAGCTTGGCCGGCAATCAGCCCCAGCATTTT. It specifies CASSLAGNQPQHF.

The chain uses TRBV5-1 and TRBJ2-3; D is unclear. The CDR3 sequence is 12 residues long. Per germline, CDR1 SGHRS and CDR2 YFSETQ. Trimming shortened V by 0 bases and J by 5 bases, and 4 bases separated the two germline ends. The CDR3 DNA reads TGCGCCAGCAGCTTGGTTCGAGATACGCAGTATTTT. Translated: CASSLVRDTQYF.

The chain couples TRBV5-4 to TRBJ2-5; weak D call: TRBD1 (6 bases). CDR3 length: 15 amino acids. CDR1 and CDR2 from the germline V gene are SGHNT and YYREEE (reference sequence). Trimming removed 3 bases from V and 2 bases from J, with 14 bases in between. In DNA, the CDR3 is TGTGCCAGCAGCTCACGAGGGGGAATTCAAGAGACCCAGTACTTC. Its protein is CASSSRGGIQETQYF.

Only a few counts were recorded for this clone. This chain joins TRBV13 and TRBJ2-2; TRBD2 matches 15 bases. Germline trimming cut 5 bases from V and 1 base from J; bases unmatched to any gene: 8. In germline, CDR1 is PRHDT, CDR2 FYEKMQ (reference sequence). The CDR3 runs 19 residues. This CDR3 reads CASSPGLAGGRRNTGELFF. The CDR3 DNA sequence: TGTGCCAGCAGCCCCGGACTAGCGGGGGGGCGAAGGAACACCGGGGAGCTGTTTTTT.

This rearrangement joins TRBV28 to TRBJ2-5; D uncertain. CDR3 length: 12 amino acids. Trimming left V 5 bases short and J 5 bases short, with 9 bases between. Germline V lookup: CDR1 MDHEN, CDR2 SYDVKM. In DNA form, the CDR3 reads TGTGCCAGCAGTCCTTCCTTGGAGACCCAGTACTTC. It specifies CASSPSLETQYF.

V gene TRBV19 combines with J gene TRBJ2-7; no firm D call. The length of the CDR3 is 13 residues. CDR1 and CDR2 (germline): LNHDA, SQIVND (reference sequence). Trimming cost V 5 bases and J 6 bases, with 14 bases left between them. In DNA form, the CDR3 reads TGTGCCAGTAGTTTCCTGAGTGGGCGCGAGCAGTACTTC. This sequence encodes CASSFLSGREQYF.

V gene TRBV6-5 combines with J gene TRBJ1-1; TRBD1 matches at 10 bases. The CDR3 is 14 amino acids. The V gene's germline CDR1 is MNHEY and CDR2 SVGAGI. Germline trimming cut 6 bases from V and 6 bases from J; bases unmatched to any gene: 7. CDR3: CASRDRDRGPEAFF. In nucleotides, the CDR3 is TGTGCCAGCAGAGATCGGGACAGGGGTCCTGAAGCTTTCTTT.

The DNA of the CDR3 is TGTGCCAGCAGCCCCCTGGGGGGGGTTTCAGTGACCGGGGAGCTGTTTTTT. It encodes CASSPLGGVSVTGELFF. This sequence joins TRBV7-2 and TRBJ2-2; 7 bases fit TRBD2. J gave up 5 bases and V 5 bases, and 14 bases lay outside the gene matches. This CDR3 has 17 amino acids. CDR1 is SGHTA, CDR2 FQGNSA, per germline.

V and J are TRBV30 and TRBJ1-1, with a weak D call TRBD1 (5 bases). This CDR3 is 13 amino acids long. The germline V gene encodes CDR1 GTSNPN and CDR2 SVGIG (reference sequence). Trimming cost V 2 bases and J 1 base, with 8 bases left between them. The CDR3 nucleotides read TGTGCCTGGAGTAAGACAGCGAACACTGAAGCTTTCTTT. This codes for CAWSKTANTEAFF.

V and J are TRBV5-4 and TRBJ1-1, with D unclear. The V end was cut by 0 bases, the J end by 11 bases, with 14 bases between. Germline values: CDR1 SGHNT, CDR2 YYREEE (reference sequence). This CDR3 is 13 amino acids long. The CDR3 DNA reads TGTGCCAGCAGCTTGGACAGAGGGTTCGGCGCTTTCTTT. It is translated as CASSLDRGFGAFF. Drawing the rest from reference TRBV5-4 and TRBJ1-1, the complete variable domain is ETGVTQSPTHLIKTRGQQVTLRCSSQSGHNTVSWYQQALGQGPQFIFQYYREEENGRGNFPPRFSGLQFPNYSSELNVNALELDDSALYLCASSLDRGFGAFFGQGTRLTVV.

The chain combines TRBV5-1 with TRBJ2-7, with 7 positions matching TRBD1. The V gene's germline CDR1 is SGHRS and CDR2 YFSETQ. There are 15 residues in the CDR3. V gave up 0 bases and J gave up 6 bases; unmatched junction bases: 9. Here the CDR3 DNA reads TGCGCCAGCAGCTTGGTGGCAGGGGGAACGCTCGAGCAGTACTTC. The encoded protein is CASSLVAGGTLEQYF.

This chain connects TRBV19 to TRBJ2-1, with TRBD2 as a possible D gene (6 bases). Germline V gene data show CDR1 as LNHDA and CDR2 as SQIVND (reference sequence). This CDR3 spans 17 amino acids. V lost 1 base and J 4 bases, leaving 17 bases between the germline ends. DNA for the CDR3: TGTGCCAGTAGTATAGCTTGGGACCGGGAGAGATACAATGAGCAGTTCTTC. Translating it yields CASSIAWDRERYNEQFF.

This chain links TRBV5-1 with TRBJ2-5; 9 bases are shared with TRBD2. From germline, CDR1 is SGHRS and CDR2 YFSETQ. This CDR3 has 14 amino acids. V gave up 5 bases and J gave up 5 bases; unmatched junction bases: 7. In DNA form, the CDR3 reads TGCGCCAGCAGTAGCGGGGGCAGAGCGGAGACCCAGTACTTC. Translating gives CASSSGGRAETQYF. The full variable domain, in which reference TRBV5-1 and TRBJ2-5 provide the parts outside the CDR3, is KAGVTQTPRYLIKTRGQQVTLSCSPISGHRSVSWYQQTPGQGLQFLFEYFSETQRNKGNFPGRFSGRQFSNSRSEMNVSTLELGDSALYLCASSSGGRAETQYFGPGTRLLVL.

This chain links TRBV2 with TRBJ2-3; TRBD2 agrees at 7 bases. V lost 1 base, J lost 3 bases, and 4 bases stayed unmatched. The CDR3 is 15 residues long. Per the germline V gene, CDR1 is SNHLY and CDR2 is FYNNEI. The CDR3 DNA reads as TGTGCCAGCAGTGAAGTGTGGGAGGGGACAGATACGCAGTATTTT. It is translated as CASSEVWEGTDTQYF.